The T cell receptor (beta chain) under discussion was sequenced for a study of CD8 T cells in ankylosing spondylitis. Study-level results: Apparently characteristic of ankylosing spondylitis blood was a TCR beta motif (roughly eight highly homologous variants). Clones linked to disease were reported to show significant enrichment in matched ankylosing spondylitis synovial fluid.

TCRdb reanalysed the 5' RACE reads using MiXCR and keeps one entry per CDR3 protein. The sample lists fewer than 750,000 distinct CDR3 sequences; around 19% were seen once. Germline trimming cut 4 bases from V and 4 bases from J; bases unmatched to any gene: 4. CDR1 LGHNA and CDR2 YSLEER come from the germline V gene. This CDR3 contains 16 residues. Only a few counts were recorded for this clonotype. What it binds is unknown. This TCR derives from a male donor with ankylosing spondylitis. Sequenced input: blood, either unsorted or a sorted T cell fraction (not recorded which). The genes are TRBV4-3 and TRBJ2-3; TRBD2 aligns across 14 bases. CDR3 coding DNA: TGCGCCAGCAGCCTCCAGACTAGCGGGAGGGCAGATACGCAGTATTTT. Translating gives CASSLQTSGRADTQYF.